This record looks at one T cell receptor beta chain sequence and its context. The antigen it recognizes is unknown. Per-base quality was not reported, and no clone a single base away is much larger than it. V loses 0 bases, J loses 8 bases, and the germline ends lie 11 bases apart. The germline V gene supplies CDR1 SGHDT and CDR2 YYEEEE. The CDR3 covers 13 residues, taking in both the cysteine and the phenylalanine. Only the CDR3 portion is preserved as DNA: 39 bases, with reading frame beginning at the first base. These data originate in a study (dated by TCRdb to 2015 to 2016). The library was obtained by RT-PCR. Sequencing relied on an Illumina MiSeq. In TCRdb, the public reads were trimmed at Q25 with fastp and aligned with MiXCR, with productive beta chains retained. Entries are consolidated by CDR3 protein sequence, retaining the most common genes and DNA. Within this sample are around 700,000 distinct CDR3 sequences, with 13% to 15% of them counted one time only. Roughly 3.6% of the sample goes to the ten largest clones.

Material: memory CD4+ T cells from blood. The rearranged chain carries TRBV5-6 and TRBJ1-1; a confident D gene designation cannot be given. The sequence came from a female donor in good health, serving as a healthy control. The CDR3 region reads CASSLADGKEAFF. The DNA sequence is TGTGCCAGCAGCTTGGCCGACGGCAAAGAAGCTTTCTTT. The CDR3, completed at both ends by the reference TRBV5-6 and TRBJ1-1 genes, gives the full variable domain DAGVTQSPTHLIKTRGQQVTLRCSPKSGHDTVSWYQQALGQGPQFIFQYYEEEERQRGNFPDRFSGHQFPNYSSELNVNALLLGDSALYLCASSLADGKEAFFGQGTRLTVV.